The present entry profiles one TCR beta chain with its context. No antigen is known for it. The sample is drawn from a study of identical twins. TCRdb reanalysed the 5' RACE reads using MiXCR and keeps one entry per CDR3 protein. The sample contains about 660,000 distinct CDR3 sequences, under 9% of which appear only once. This CDR3 comprises 14 residues. Germline CDR1 and CDR2: MGHRA and YSYEKL. V shed 3 bases and J shed 4 bases, with 12 bases lying between them. The study's findings and limits: For zero-insertion analyses, partial confounding could come from invariant MAIT and iNKT cells. Out-of-frame sharing of TCR alpha in monozygotic twins was underestimated by models.

In addition, the sample was reused for a study of yellow fever vaccine responses in identical twins.

This chain links TRBV4-1 with TRBJ2-5; possible D gene TRBD1, 5 bases. Sequenced: PBMCs. This TCR derives from a woman under 30 in good health. As DNA, the CDR3 is TGCGCCAGCAGCCAGAGCCCAGGGCGAGAGACCCAGTACTTC. Residues: CASSQSPGRETQYF.